The 26 T cell receptor beta chains in this list originate from one sample, sequenced in a study of blood T cells in healthy people across ages. A second PCR of about 7 to 12 cycles used a sample-barcoded 5' primer and a J-beta primer mix. TCRdb re-called the 5' RACE reads with MiXCR, one entry per CDR3 protein. The table lists about 1.4 million distinct CDR3 sequences, 45% to 70% of them singletons. Sequenced: blood. The receptors derive from a man aged 18-30 years in good health.

CDR3 loop: CASSQEAKNIQYF. CDR3 sequence (DNA): TGTGCCAGCAGCCAGGAAGCCAAAAACATTCAGTACTTC. The V and J genes are TRBV6-5 and TRBJ2-4; D not certain. CDR3 length: 13 residues. Germline loops: CDR1 MNHEY, CDR2 SVGAGI. Trimming removed 6 bases at V and 0 bases at J, with 6 bases between.

The gene calls are TRBV20-1 and TRBJ2-3, with a possible D match to TRBD2 (6 bases). The CDR3 totals 17 residues. V lost 4 bases, J lost 2 bases, and 22 bases lay in between. Germline CDR1 and CDR2: DFQATT and SNEGSKA (reference sequence). CDR3 bases: TGCAGTGCTACCCCGAGGGGCGGGGTATATAACACAGATACGCAGTATTTT. Translating it yields CSATPRGGVYNTDTQYF.

The chain joins TRBV5-1 to TRBJ2-1; possible D gene TRBD2, 5 bases. The length of the CDR3 is 14 residues. Trimming pared 3 bases from V and 3 bases from J, leaving 10 bases between. The germline CDR1 and CDR2 sequences are SGHRS and YFSETQ. The CDR3 bases are TGCGCCAGCAGCTCGCCTGAGGGCTACAATGAGCAGTTCTTC. Residues: CASSSPEGYNEQFF.

The rearrangement uses TRBV24-1 and TRBJ2-3; perhaps TRBD1 as D (6 bases). The CDR3 contains 15 residues. The germline gives CDR1 KGHDR, CDR2 SFDVKD. Trimming cost V 3 bases and J 3 bases, with 12 bases left between them. This CDR3 is CATSDRGTLTDTQYF. For the CDR3, the DNA is TGTGCCACCAGTGATCGAGGGACATTGACAGATACGCAGTATTTT.

The chain carries TRBV6-5 and TRBJ2-3; D is uncertain. Trimming took off 7 bases at V and 8 bases at J, with 19 bases between the two ends. This CDR3 is built from 14 residues. Germline V gives CDR1 MNHEY, CDR2 SVGAGI. CDR3 amino acids: CASNPAAGIGTQYF. The CDR3 DNA is TGTGCCAGCAATCCCGCGGCAGGCATCGGTACGCAGTATTTT.

A word on this clonotype: One junction end disagrees with the germline gene, perhaps due to a read error. This sequence joins TRBV15 and TRBJ2-3, with TRBD2 matching 10 bases. The CDR3 is made up of 18 amino acids. Germline values: CDR1 LNHNV, CDR2 YYDKDF (reference sequence). The CDR3 nucleotides read TGTGCCACCGGCAGAGTTCACCTAGCGGGGGCTAACACAGATACGCAGTATTTT. This sequence encodes CATGRVHLAGANTDTQYF.

This clonotype was counted between two and nine times. The chain uses TRBV4-1 and TRBJ1-6; D not resolved. The ends were cut back, 0 bases at V and 6 bases at J, with 9 bases in the middle. The germline V gene encodes CDR1 MGHRA and CDR2 YSYEKL. The CDR3 totals 15 residues. The CDR3 here is CASSQDGSFNSPLHF. DNA of the CDR3: TGCGCCAGCAGCCAAGATGGCTCTTTTAATTCACCCCTCCACTTT.

On this clonotype itself: At one end, the junction sequence differs from germline, possibly due to a read error. This chain connects TRBV27 to TRBJ2-4; possible D gene TRBD2, 5 bases. The DNA end lines up better with TRBJ2-5; the J call may be wrong. The CDR3 is 15 residues long. Germline V gene lookup returns CDR1 MNHEY and CDR2 SMNVEV (reference sequence). In nucleotides, the CDR3 is TGTGCCAGCAGTCTATCACCGGGAAGCCCTGAGACCCAGTACTTC. As protein: CASSLSPGSPETQYF.

The V and J genes are TRBV3-1 and TRBJ2-7; no firm D call. This CDR3 is 16 amino acids long. The V gene's germline CDR1 is LGHDT and CDR2 YNNKEL (reference sequence). The V gene lost 4 bases and the J gene lost 12 bases, with 28 bases spanning the gap. The DNA for the CDR3 is TGTGCCAGCAGCCGCTCATCGACCGGCGGCCTACTACAGTTGTACTTC. Translation: CASSRSSTGGLLQLYF.

V gene TRBV5-1 combines with J gene TRBJ1-6; no clear D. The CDR3 runs 14 residues. The V gene lost 6 bases and the J gene lost 12 bases, with 19 bases spanning the gap. CDR1 and CDR2 (germline): SGHRS, YFSETQ. CDR3 nucleotides: TGCGCCAGCAAAATGCCCCAGGCCCAAAAACCCCTCCACTTT. It is translated as CASKMPQAQKPLHF.

The J gene is TRBJ2-1, the V gene TRBV6-5; TRBD2 matches at 12 bases. The CDR3 totals 15 residues. Trimming cost V 5 bases and J 10 bases; bases outside gene matches: 9. CDR1 MNHEY and CDR2 SVGAGI come from the germline V gene. In nucleotides, the CDR3 is TGTGCCAGCAGTCGGACTAGCGGGACCTTAGGGGAGCAGTTCTTC. Translated: CASSRTSGTLGEQFF.

The chain carries TRBV12-3 or TRBV12-4 and TRBJ1-4, with no clear D. The V and J ends lost 7 bases and 3 bases respectively, with 15 bases between them. The CDR3 runs to 15 residues. The chain's CDR3 is CASTRIPQANEKLFF. In nucleotides, the CDR3 is TGTGCCAGCACCCGAATACCGCAAGCTAATGAAAAACTGTTTTTT.

The rearrangement uses TRBV4-1 and TRBJ2-3, with 7 bases identical to TRBD1. Germline values: CDR1 MGHRA, CDR2 YSYEKL. This CDR3 comprises 16 residues. V lost 2 bases, J lost 5 bases, and 10 bases stayed unmatched. The CDR3 loop is CASSQRQGQSGDTQYF. CDR3 DNA sequence: TGCGCCAGCAGCCAACGACAGGGTCAAAGTGGAGATACGCAGTATTTT.

This clonotype was detected a few times. This chain connects TRBV4-3 to TRBJ1-2; D possibly corresponds to TRBD1 (5 bases). Per the germline V gene, CDR1 is LGHNA and CDR2 is YSLEER. The CDR3 contains 15 residues. Trimming took 0 bases from V and 6 from J, leaving 14 bases between them. The CDR3 DNA sequence: TGCGCCAGCAGCCAAGATTATCAGGGAGGCAATGGCTACACCTTC. This sequence encodes CASSQDYQGGNGYTF.

This clonotype has just a few counts. V is TRBV5-1 and J is TRBJ2-4; D perhaps matches TRBD1 (5 bases). CDR3 size: 14 residues. V lost 4 bases, J lost 6 bases, and 14 bases lay in between. CDR1 is SGHRS and CDR2 is YFSETQ in the germline V gene. In DNA, the CDR3 is TGCGCCAGCAGCCCAGGGTTGAAGGGAAACATTCAGTACTTC. As protein: CASSPGLKGNIQYF.

The rearrangement uses TRBV20-1 and TRBJ2-2; D tentatively reads TRBD1 or TRBD2 (5 bases each). The V gene's germline CDR1 is DFQATT and CDR2 SNEGSKA (reference sequence). The ends were cut back, 0 bases at V and 3 bases at J, with 17 bases in the middle. The CDR3 has 17 amino acids. The chain's CDR3 is CSARDNRDQGHTGELFF. As DNA, the CDR3 is TGCAGTGCTAGAGATAATAGGGACCAAGGCCACACCGGGGAGCTGTTTTTT.

The chain links TRBV30 to TRBJ2-7, with a possible D match to TRBD2 (5 bases). The J call may be incorrect, as the DNA end agrees better with TRBJ2-5. The CDR3 covers 14 residues. The germline V gene has CDR1 GTSNPN and CDR2 SVGIG (reference sequence). Here the CDR3 DNA reads TGTGCCTGGAGTATTCTAGCATCATCGGAGACCCAGTACTTC. This codes for CAWSILASSETQYF.

The chain joins TRBV7-2 to TRBJ1-2; no definite D call. This CDR3 has 16 amino acids. V lost 2 bases, J lost 2 bases, and 15 bases lay in between. Germline V gene lookup returns CDR1 SGHTA and CDR2 FQGNSA. This CDR3 is CASSLNPWAVNYGYTF. CDR3 nucleotides: TGTGCCAGCAGCTTAAACCCCTGGGCAGTGAACTATGGCTACACCTTC.

In its sample, this clonotype was seen a few times. The chain has TRBV25-1 and TRBJ1-6; D not certain. Trimming removed 3 bases at V and 8 bases at J, with 2 bases between. This CDR3 spans 11 amino acids. Germline CDR1 and CDR2: MGHDK and SYGVNS. CDR3: CASSDDSPLHF. DNA for the CDR3: TGTGCCAGCAGTGATGATTCACCCCTCCACTTT.

The chain joins TRBV20-1 to TRBJ2-3; TRBD2 matches 7 bases. V shed 6 bases, J shed 1 base, and the junction held 10 bases outside the gene matches. This CDR3 spans 15 amino acids. Germline V gene data show CDR1 as DFQATT and CDR2 as SNEGSKA (reference sequence). CDR3 sequence reads: CSALGVAGGTDTQYF. DNA of the CDR3: TGCAGTGCCCTAGGGGTGGCGGGGGGCACAGATACGCAGTATTTT.

The genes are TRBV5-4 and TRBJ2-5; D gene uncertain. Trimming stripped 0 bases from V and 11 bases from J, with 11 bases between. CDR3 length equals 12 residues. Per the germline V gene, CDR1 is SGHNT and CDR2 is YYREEE (reference sequence). The DNA of the CDR3 is TGTGCCAGCAGCTTGGCCCCAGCCAGGCAGTACTTC. Residues: CASSLAPARQYF.

The chain uses TRBV29-1 and TRBJ1-2, with D unclear. In germline, CDR1 is SQVTM, CDR2 ANQGSEA. The CDR3 is 15 amino acids. Trimming left V 1 base short and J 11 bases short, with 23 bases between. The CDR3 DNA reads TGCAGCGTTGAAGCATGGGAAGGAAGTAATATGGGGTACACCTTC. It translates to CSVEAWEGSNMGYTF.

The J gene is TRBJ1-2, the V gene TRBV4-1; 9 nucleotides agree with TRBD1. Unmatched junction bases numbered 11, after V lost 4 bases and J lost 8 bases. CDR1 and CDR2 from the germline V gene are MGHRA and YSYEKL. This CDR3 is built from 15 residues. The CDR3 region is CASSPIPGQGPGYTF. Written as DNA, the CDR3 is TGCGCCAGCAGCCCCATCCCGGGACAGGGACCCGGCTACACCTTC.

V usage is TRBV5-1 and J usage is TRBJ1-5; D unresolved. This CDR3 contains 14 residues. Per the germline V gene, CDR1 is SGHRS and CDR2 is YFSETQ. Deletions cut 4 bases from V and 6 bases from J, with 14 bases between. The CDR3 here is CASSADGPPQPQHF. CDR3 coding DNA: TGCGCCAGCAGCGCCGATGGGCCTCCTCAGCCCCAGCATTTT.

The V and J genes are TRBV4-2 and TRBJ2-4; D unclear. V gave up 2 bases and J gave up 8 bases, with 10 bases separating them. Germline values: CDR1 LGHNA, CDR2 YNFKEQ. This CDR3 has 13 amino acids. CDR3 in amino acids: CASSQSFGDIQYF. The CDR3 DNA reads as TGTGCCAGCAGCCAATCCTTCGGAGACATTCAGTACTTC.

For this clonotype: A read error may be the cause here, since a much bigger clone is one base away. V and J are TRBV29-1 and TRBJ2-3; D unclear. This CDR3 has 13 amino acids. Germline CDR1 and CDR2: SQVTM and ANQGSEA. V gave up 6 bases and J gave up 1 base, with 11 bases separating them. The CDR3 nucleotides read TGCAGCGTCTTGGTGGTTGGCACAGATACGCAGTATTTT. It translates to CSVLVVGTDTQYF.